The clone carrying this TCR beta chain showed up many times. Its antigen is unidentified. This sample is part of a study of beta chain features in type 1 diabetes. The isolated RNA, all of it, was reverse transcribed, so expressed TCRB transcripts were what got sequenced. Profiled with immunoSEQ multiplex PCR; TCRdb holds only in-frame clones, not every one. Of over 150,000 clones listed, under 9.5% are singletons. Findings of the study overall: Moderately but significantly shorter TCRB CDR3s were found in Type 1 diabetes patients in all four CD4+ subsets.

The germline V gene encodes CDR1 ENHRY and CDR2 SYGVKD. V lost 4 bases and J lost 3; bases outside the gene matches: 4. CDR3 length: 14 amino acids. Via the markers CD45RO/CCR7/CD25/CD127/CD95/CD27, stem cell-like memory, regulatory, central memory and naive CD4+ cells were sorted. Once sorted, every population was more than 95% pure. The TCR comes from a man younger than 30 with type 1 diabetes. The V call is TRBV10-3, the J call TRBJ1-2; TRBD1 agrees at 8 bases. The specimen sequenced was central memory CD4+ T cells from blood. Written as DNA, the CDR3 is TGTGCCATCAGTGGGACAGGGCTACACTATGGCTACACCTTC. It codes for CAISGTGLHYGYTF.